This T cell receptor beta chain was sequenced during a study of T cells expressing NK-cell markers. Beta-chain TCR cDNA was generated via 5'RACE template switching with UMIs. TCRdb re-analyzed the 5' RACE reads; it lists each CDR3 protein once, without DNA. The specimen's table records 500,000 or so distinct CDR3 sequences. This CDR3 comprises 15 residues. In germline, CDR1 is DFQATT, CDR2 SNEGSKA (reference sequence). V and J are TRBV20-1 and TRBJ1-5. Sequencing was carried out using blood T cells: a sorted CD56 or NKG2C T cell subset, CD4+ or CD8+ T cells, or bulk PBMC T cells (not recorded which). The source is a man aged 18 to 35 in good health. CDR3 sequence: CSASVSRGEGQPQHF.